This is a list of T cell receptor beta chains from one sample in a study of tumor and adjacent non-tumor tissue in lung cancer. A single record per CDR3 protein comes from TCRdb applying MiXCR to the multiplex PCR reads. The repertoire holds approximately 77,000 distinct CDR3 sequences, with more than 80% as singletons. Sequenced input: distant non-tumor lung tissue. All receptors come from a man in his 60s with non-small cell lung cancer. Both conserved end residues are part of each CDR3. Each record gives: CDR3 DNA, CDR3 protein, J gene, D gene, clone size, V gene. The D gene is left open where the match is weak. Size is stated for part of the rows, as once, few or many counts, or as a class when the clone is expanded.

TGCAGCGTTGAAGACCCCCAGAGGACTAGCACGACAGATACCCAGTATTTT	CSVEDPQRTSTTDTQYF	TRBJ2-3	TRBD2	-	TRBV29-1
TGTGCCAGGACCCCCGTTAGGACAGATATGCAGTATTTT	CARTPVRTDMQYF	TRBJ2-3	-	-	TRBV12-3/TRBV12-4
TGCAGCGCGAGGGCAGAAACCTATGGCTACACCTTC	CSARAETYGYTF	TRBJ1-2	-	many	TRBV29-1
TGTGCCAGAAGCCAACAGGGCCTACAGCGCGCTGAAGCTCTCTTT	CARSQQGLQRAEALF	TRBJ1-1	-	once	TRBV13
TGTGCCAGCAGATGGCGGGAGGGGAACACCGGGGAGCTGTTTTTT	CASRWREGNTGELFF	TRBJ2-2	TRBD2	-	TRBV6-5
TGTGCCAGCAGCTTTAACAGGGAACAGCCCCAGCATTTT	CASSFNREQPQHF	TRBJ1-5	-	medium-sized	TRBV11-2
TGCAGCGTTGTTCAGCACGAACAGTGCTTC	CSVVQHEQCF	TRBJ2-7	-	-	TRBV29-1
TGTGCCAGCAGCTTTCTCTTGGGCAACACTGAAGCTTTCTTT	CASSFLLGNTEAFF	TRBJ1-1	-	-	TRBV11-1
TGCGCCAGCAGCTTGGCCTTGGACAGGACCACCTACGAGCAGTACTTC	CASSLALDRTTYEQYF	TRBJ2-7	TRBD1	-	TRBV5-1
TGTACCAGCTGTCCAAATCAACAGGGGGTTCTTTGCTACGAGCAGTACTTC	CTSCPNQQGVLCYEQYF	TRBJ2-7	TRBD1	-	TRBV6-6
TGCATTGCTAGGAGGACAGGGGTTTTCAATCAGCCTCAGCATTTT	CIARRTGVFNQPQHF	TRBJ1-5	TRBD1	-	TRBV20-1
TGTGCCAGCAGCTTAGACCGTATGGAGGAGCAGTTCTTC	CASSLDRMEEQFF	TRBJ2-1	-	-	TRBV7-8
TGCAGTGTTAGAGACCAGTGGGTATCCTACGAGCAATACTTC	CSVRDQWVSYEQYF	TRBJ2-7	-	-	TRBV20-1
TGTGCCAGCAGGCGGGGTTCGGGCCCTCCCCCTGGCTATACCTTC	CASRRGSGPPPGYTF	TRBJ1-2	-	once	TRBV6-5
TGCAGCGCCCACGACAAGGGGCTCGGTGAAAAACTGTTCTTT	CSAHDKGLGEKLFF	TRBJ1-4	-	-	TRBV29-1
TGTGCCAGCAGCCTTCCTAGCGGGTGCCAAACAGATACGCAGTATTTT	CASSLPSGCQTDTQYF	TRBJ2-3	TRBD2	-	TRBV4-2
TGTGTCAGCAGCTCTGGACAACTCCGAGAGACCCAGTACTTC	CVSSSGQLRETQYF	TRBJ2-5	-	-	TRBV11-2
TGCAACGTTGAAGATCGGCTCTCTTTCCCAAATGAGACCCAGTACTTC	CNVEDRLSFPNETQYF	TRBJ2-5	-	-	TRBV29-1
TGCGCCAGCAGCTCCTCGGGGGGCGGGATAGATACGCAGTATTTT	CASSSSGGGIDTQYF	TRBJ2-3	-	-	TRBV5-1
TGCAGCGTTAGGGACCGGGACAGAGACACCGGGGAGCTGTTTTTT	CSVRDRDRDTGELFF	TRBJ2-2	TRBD1	-	TRBV29-1
TGTGCCAGCAGCCAATCGACAGGCCTCTCTCTATGGGGTGGCTACACCTTC	CASSQSTGLSLWGGYTF	TRBJ1-2	-	many	TRBV5-6
TGTGCCAGCACTTCAATGACAGGGTTAGGAAGCACCATATATTTT	CASTSMTGLGSTIYF	TRBJ1-3	TRBD1	-	TRBV12-3/TRBV12-4
TGCAGTGCCAAGGACGACAGGGGTGATGAAAATCTATTTTTT	CSAKDDRGDENLFF	TRBJ1-4	TRBD1	once	TRBV20-1
TGTGCCAGCAGTGGCCCCTACGAGCAGTACTTC	CASSGPYEQYF	TRBJ2-7	-	few	TRBV6-1
TGTGTCAGCAGTTACTCGAGTAGCGGGGGGGCCGGAGAGACCCAGTATTTC	CVSSYSSSGGAGETQYF	TRBJ2-5	TRBD2	-	TRBV6-6
TGTGCCAGCAGCTCCCGGGGAGCGGGAGGATACAGATCCGAGGGGCTGTTTTTT	CASSSRGAGGYRSEGLFF	TRBJ2-2	TRBD2	-	TRBV11-3
TGCAATGCTAGAGATCAACATGGGGATGGGCAGCCCCAGCATTTT	CNARDQHGDGQPQHF	TRBJ1-5	-	-	TRBV20-1
TGCAGAGCTAGAGGATACAGGGAAGCTTTCTTT	CRARGYREAFF	TRBJ1-1	-	-	TRBV20-1
TGTGCCAGCAGCCACCTCGCGATTAGCGGGGCGACCTGGGAGCTGTTTTTT	CASSHLAISGATWELFF	TRBJ2-2	TRBD2	-	TRBV11-3
TGCAGTGCTGGCCAGGGTGGGGGTTACATTCAATACTTC	CSAGQGGGYIQYF	TRBJ2-4	-	-	TRBV20-1
TGCAGTGCTAGAGAGGGTAGTAGGAGGAGCAATGAGCAGTTCTTC	CSAREGSRRSNEQFF	TRBJ2-1	-	-	TRBV20-1
TGTGCCAGCAGCTTGACAGGGAGAGGGACTGTATCTATCTTT	CASSLTGRGTVSIF	TRBJ1-1	TRBD1	-	TRBV11-2
TGTACCAGCAGTTATGGACTAGCGGGGGATACAGATACGCAGTATTTT	CTSSYGLAGDTDTQYF	TRBJ2-3	TRBD2	-	TRBV6-6
TGTGCCAGTGGTTTGGGCGGGAGTGGACAGCCCCAGCATTTT	CASGLGGSGQPQHF	TRBJ1-5	-	once	TRBV12-3/TRBV12-4
TGCGCCAGCAGCCAAGTCTTGACGGGACAAGGGAATGAAAAATTGTTTTTT	CASSQVLTGQGNEKLFF	TRBJ1-4	-	once	TRBV4-3
TGCAGTGTCCTCGGACTAGCCTCCTACAATGAGCAGTTCTTC	CSVLGLASYNEQFF	TRBJ2-1	TRBD2	-	TRBV20-1
TGCAGTGCTGATGGACTTACAACCTACGAGCAGTACTTC	CSADGLTTYEQYF	TRBJ2-7	-	many	TRBV20-1
TGTGCCAGTAGTGCCCGGGACAGACTCTACGAGCAGTACTTC	CASSARDRLYEQYF	TRBJ2-7	TRBD1	-	TRBV19
TGTGCCAGCAGTTTACCCTCGCCGGTGACGCCCCGGCATTTT	CASSLPSPVTPRHF	TRBJ1-5	-	-	TRBV12-3/TRBV12-4
TGCGCCAGCAGCTCCGGGACTAGCGGCGTAGATACGCAGTATTTT	CASSSGTSGVDTQYF	TRBJ2-3	TRBD2	few	TRBV5-1
TGTGTCAGCAGCTTCGCCGAGACAGTCGGCACTGAAGCTTTCTTT	CVSSFAETVGTEAFF	TRBJ1-1	-	-	TRBV11-3
TGTGCCAGCAGGCGGGCCCAGGATTCACCCCTCCACTTT	CASRRAQDSPLHF	TRBJ1-6	-	-	TRBV7-9
TGCGCCAGCAGCCAAGCCTTGACGGGACAGGGGAATGAAAAACTGTTTTTT	CASSQALTGQGNEKLFF	TRBJ1-4	TRBD1	many	TRBV4-3
TGTGCTAGCAGCCCCTTCGACAGGGGGAAAGAGACCCGATACTTC	CASSPFDRGKETRYF	TRBJ2-5	TRBD1	-	TRBV11-1